The 30 T cell receptor beta chains given below trace back to one sample, sequenced in a study of CXCR3-negative and CXCR3-positive naive CD8 T cells. The authors prepared UMI-labeled TRB cDNA libraries by 5' RACE. TCRdb reprocessed the 5' RACE reads, with one entry per CDR3 protein and no DNA. The sample table sets out tens of thousands of distinct CDR3 sequences. Material for sequencing was memory CD8+ T cells from blood. These receptors all stem from a human donor in good health. Some clones in this sample may be carry-over from other donors' samples.

This chain links TRBV29-1 with TRBJ2-1; TCRdb picks TRBD1, but there is no DNA to check that call. Germline V gives CDR1 SQVTM, CDR2 ANQGSEA. The CDR3 consists of 14 residues. The CDR3 protein is CSVALGTGGGEQFF.

The chain links TRBV28 to TRBJ2-1; TCRdb proposes TRBD2, but this gene call is untestable without DNA. Per the germline V gene, CDR1 is MDHEN and CDR2 is SYDVKM. The CDR3 runs 17 residues. The CDR3 spells CASSLSPRLAGQDEQFF.

The chain has TRBV21-1 and TRBJ1-5; TCRdb names TRBD1, which stays unverified in the absence of DNA. TRBV21-1 is flagged as a pseudogene. This CDR3 has 18 amino acids. CDR3: CASSKEGPDREGNQPQHF.

V usage is TRBV4-2 and J usage is TRBJ2-1; TCRdb picks TRBD2, but there is no DNA to check that call. The CDR3 totals 15 residues. Per germline, CDR1 LGHNA and CDR2 YNFKEQ. The CDR3 protein is CASSQDSESVNEQFF.

The chain couples TRBV4-1 to TRBJ1-1. Germline-derived CDR1 and CDR2 are MGHRA and YSYEKL. The CDR3 has 13 amino acids. CDR3 region: CASSQETLTEAFF.

The chain joins TRBV28 to TRBJ2-5; as DNA is missing, the TRBD1 call by TCRdb cannot be tested. Per germline, CDR1 MDHEN and CDR2 SYDVKM. CDR3 length: 13 amino acids. The CDR3 loop reads CASSPQGQETQYF.

This chain joins TRBV5-1 and TRBJ1-1; TCRdb selects TRBD1, and the lack of DNA leaves this call unchecked. CDR1 SGHRS and CDR2 YFSETQ come from the germline V gene. The CDR3 has 15 residues. CDR3 sequence: CASTEGTGTNTEAFF.

The chain employs TRBV28 and TRBJ2-1; TCRdb's D call of TRBD2 is untestable without DNA. Per the germline V gene, CDR1 is MDHEN and CDR2 is SYDVKM. The CDR3 is 15 residues long. The CDR3 sequence is CASSLLANSYNEQFF.

V usage is TRBV20-1 and J usage is TRBJ2-7; TCRdb reports TRBD1, a call that lacks DNA to check it against. CDR3 length equals 13 residues. Germline V gene sequence: CDR1 DFQATT, CDR2 SNEGSKA (reference sequence). This chain's CDR3 is CSADDRSSYEQYF.

This chain connects TRBV29-1 to TRBJ2-1; TCRdb selects TRBD2, and the lack of DNA leaves this call unchecked. The CDR3 length is 13 residues. Germline CDR1 reads SQVTM; CDR2 reads ANQGSEA. This CDR3 is CSVGLAGGSEQFF.

V usage is TRBV7-9 and J usage is TRBJ2-3; checking the TCRdb D call of TRBD2 is not possible without DNA. This CDR3 comprises 15 residues. CDR1 is SEHNR and CDR2 is FQNEAQ in the germline V gene (reference sequence). This chain's CDR3 is CASRLGGSSTDTQYF.

The chain links TRBV7-9 to TRBJ2-2; TCRdb reports TRBD2, a call that lacks DNA to check it against. The V gene's germline CDR1 is SEHNR and CDR2 FQNEAQ (reference sequence). The CDR3 sequence is 16 residues long. The CDR3 region is CASSLGRQGDTGELFF. The full variable domain, completed using reference TRBV7-9 and TRBJ2-2, is DTGVSQNPRHKITKRGQNVTFRCDPISEHNRLYWYRQTLGQGPEFLTYFQNEAQLEKSRLLSDRFSAERPKGSFSTLEIQRTEQGDSAMYLCASSLGRQGDTGELFFGEGSRLTVL.

The V and J genes are TRBV4-3 and TRBJ2-3; TCRdb selects TRBD2, and the lack of DNA leaves this call unchecked. This CDR3 has 14 residues. CDR1 is LGHNA, CDR2 YSLEER, per germline. The CDR3 sequence is CASSQEEGTDTQYF.

The CDR3 loop reads CASSRTFAGVTTDTQYF. This chain links TRBV6-6 with TRBJ2-3; no DNA is available, so the TRBD1 call from TCRdb remains unchecked. Per the germline V gene, CDR1 is MNHNY and CDR2 is SVGAGI (reference sequence). The CDR3 loop spans 17 amino acids.

CDR3 loop: CASGTGERLIYNEQFF. The genes are TRBV7-2 and TRBJ2-1; without DNA, the TCRdb call of TRBD1 cannot be checked. The CDR3 has 16 residues. The germline V gene encodes CDR1 SGHTA and CDR2 FQGNSA.

This chain connects TRBV29-1 to TRBJ2-1; TCRdb reports TRBD1, a call that lacks DNA to check it against. The CDR3 has 14 residues. The germline V gene has CDR1 SQVTM and CDR2 ANQGSEA. The CDR3 here is CSVDPGQGPMRQFF.

The V gene is TRBV5-4, the J gene TRBJ2-1; TCRdb outputs TRBD2, but without DNA this stays unchecked. The CDR3 is 15 amino acids. Germline V gene lookup returns CDR1 SGHNT and CDR2 YYREEE (reference sequence). The CDR3 sequence is CASSPLAGGLNEQFF. Variable domain in full (rest from reference TRBV5-4 and TRBJ2-1): ETGVTQSPTHLIKTRGQQVTLRCSSQSGHNTVSWYQQALGQGPQFIFQYYREEENGRGNFPPRFSGLQFPNYSSELNVNALELDDSALYLCASSPLAGGLNEQFFGPGTRLTVL.

The genes are TRBV4-3 and TRBJ1-2; the TCRdb call, TRBD1, lacks DNA for checking. Germline V lookup: CDR1 LGHNA, CDR2 YSLEER. The CDR3 runs to 15 residues. The CDR3 here is CASSQDSGRGYGYTF.

J is TRBJ2-3 and V is TRBV10-1; TCRdb's assignment of TRBD1 cannot be checked, as there is no DNA. This CDR3 region has 12 residues. In germline, CDR1 is WNHNN, CDR2 SYGVQD (reference sequence). This chain's CDR3 is CASSDRGDTQYF.

This rearrangement joins TRBV20-1 to TRBJ2-7; TCRdb reports TRBD2, a call that lacks DNA to check it against. Per the germline V gene, CDR1 is DFQATT and CDR2 is SNEGSKA (reference sequence). CDR3 size: 17 residues. The CDR3 loop reads CSARSVTSGRSSYEQYF.

The chain carries TRBV7-9 and TRBJ2-1; TCRdb designates TRBD1, a call that cannot be tested without DNA. The CDR3 runs 14 residues. The germline V gene has CDR1 SEHNR and CDR2 FQNEAQ (reference sequence). CDR3 protein: CASSWLTGGNEQFF.

The chain joins TRBV2 to TRBJ2-7. Germline V gene data show CDR1 as SNHLY and CDR2 as FYNNEI. The CDR3 extends over 12 amino acids. The chain's CDR3 is CASLGNLYEQYF.

The V and J genes are TRBV14 and TRBJ2-1. Germline V CDR1 and CDR2: SGHDN, FVKESK. The CDR3 covers 15 residues. The CDR3 spells CASSQGTVSYNEQFF.

The J gene is TRBJ1-1, the V gene TRBV7-2; TCRdb calls TRBD1, which cannot be checked without DNA. This CDR3 is built from 13 residues. In germline, CDR1 is SGHTA, CDR2 FQGNSA. The CDR3 sequence: CASSLNWGFEAFF.

The chain carries TRBV29-1 and TRBJ1-6; as DNA is missing, the TRBD1 call by TCRdb cannot be tested. Germline V gene sequence: CDR1 SQVTM, CDR2 ANQGSEA. This CDR3 is built from 14 residues. This CDR3 is CSVAGGDPGSPLHF.

This chain joins TRBV28 and TRBJ2-2; TCRdb calls TRBD1, which cannot be checked without DNA. Germline V gene lookup returns CDR1 MDHEN and CDR2 SYDVKM. CDR3 length: 16 residues. This chain's CDR3 is CASTLQGGYNTGELFF.

The gene calls are TRBV6-5 and TRBJ2-1; as DNA is missing, the TRBD1 call by TCRdb cannot be tested. This CDR3 region has 15 residues. The germline gives CDR1 MNHEY, CDR2 SVGAGI. CDR3 amino acids: CASTLQGRSYNEQFF.

This sequence joins TRBV28 and TRBJ2-2. This CDR3 region has 15 residues. Germline V gene data show CDR1 as MDHEN and CDR2 as SYDVKM. The CDR3 sequence is CASSPGPYNTGELFF.

The V gene is TRBV7-9, the J gene TRBJ2-7; TCRdb returns TRBD1, unconfirmable since there is no DNA. This CDR3 is 13 amino acids long. Germline V lookup: CDR1 SEHNR, CDR2 FQNEAQ (reference sequence). The CDR3 protein is CASDRVGSYEQYF.

The V gene is TRBV5-1, the J gene TRBJ2-7. The CDR3 has 16 amino acids. Per the germline V gene, CDR1 is SGHRS and CDR2 is YFSETQ. This CDR3 is CASSLASDTFSYEQYF. The full variable domain, with the rest looked up from reference TRBV5-1 and TRBJ2-7, is KAGVTQTPRYLIKTRGQQVTLSCSPISGHRSVSWYQQTPGQGLQFLFEYFSETQRNKGNFPGRFSGRQFSNSRSEMNVSTLELGDSALYLCASSLASDTFSYEQYFGPGTRLTVT.